This T cell receptor (beta chain) was identified during a study of cytomegalovirus exposure and HLA in healthy donors. Study summary: The 600 to 800 first-cohort repertoires shared a platform with the approximately 120 validation repertoires, as reported in a later analysis.

Findings and caveats of the study: The study put around 180 TCR beta chains on its list as cytomegalovirus-associated. Despite most TCR sequences being rare, some public TCRs occurred in many donors. In vitro experiments confirmed that three CMV-associated chains were specific for CMV antigens.

Using immunoSEQ multiplex PCR, the repertoire was profiled, and TCRdb retains in-frame clones only, with some absent. The sample records 75,000 to 90,000 clones, 90% to 95% being singletons. A word on this clone: Its antigen is still unknown.

This receptor was identified in a woman in her late teens or twenties in good health and CMV-seronegative. The sequencing input was PBMCs.

Written as DNA, the CDR3 is TGTGCCAGCAGCTTAACCCCTAACTACGAGCAGTACTTC. Translating it yields CASSLTPNYEQYF. The chain employs TRBV7-7 and TRBJ2-5, with unresolved D. The DNA end is more similar to TRBJ2-7, so the J call may be wrong. The CDR3 covers 13 residues. Germline V gene sequence: CDR1 SSHAT, CDR2 FNYEAQ (reference sequence).